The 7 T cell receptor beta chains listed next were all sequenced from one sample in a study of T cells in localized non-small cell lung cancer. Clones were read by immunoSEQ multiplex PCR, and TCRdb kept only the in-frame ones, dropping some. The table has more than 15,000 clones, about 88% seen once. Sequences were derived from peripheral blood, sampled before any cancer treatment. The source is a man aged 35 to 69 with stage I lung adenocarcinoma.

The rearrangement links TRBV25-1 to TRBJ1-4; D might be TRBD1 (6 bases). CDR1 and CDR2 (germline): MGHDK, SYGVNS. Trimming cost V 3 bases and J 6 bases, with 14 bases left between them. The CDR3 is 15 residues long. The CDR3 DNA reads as TGTGCCAGCAGTGACTTCAGGGGCTGGGATGAAAAACTGTTTTTT. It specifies CASSDFRGWDEKLFF.

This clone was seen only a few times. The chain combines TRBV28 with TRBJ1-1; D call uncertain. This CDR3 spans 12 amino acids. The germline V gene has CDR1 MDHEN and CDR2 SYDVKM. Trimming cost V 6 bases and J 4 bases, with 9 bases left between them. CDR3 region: CASRDTFTEAFF. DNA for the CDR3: TGTGCCAGCAGAGACACATTCACTGAAGCTTTCTTT. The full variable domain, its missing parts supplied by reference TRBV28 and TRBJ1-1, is DVKVTQSSRYLVKRTGEKVFLECVQDMDHENMFWYRQDPGLGLRLIYFSYDVKMKEKGDIPEGYSVSREKKERFSLILESASTNQTSMYLCASRDTFTEAFFGQGTRLTVV.

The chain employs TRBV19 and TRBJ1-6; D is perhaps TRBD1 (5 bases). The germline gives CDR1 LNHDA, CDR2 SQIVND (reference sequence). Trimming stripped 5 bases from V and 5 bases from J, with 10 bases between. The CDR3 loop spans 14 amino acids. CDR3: CASSSGLNNSPLHF. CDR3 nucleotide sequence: TGTGCCAGTAGTTCGGGACTTAATAATTCACCCCTCCACTTT.

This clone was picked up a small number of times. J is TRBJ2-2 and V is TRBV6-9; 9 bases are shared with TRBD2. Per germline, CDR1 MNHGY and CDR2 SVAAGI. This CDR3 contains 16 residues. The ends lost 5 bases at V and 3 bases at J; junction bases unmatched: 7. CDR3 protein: CASSEASGTDTGELFF. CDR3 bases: TGTGCCAGCAGTGAGGCTAGCGGGACGGACACCGGGGAGCTGTTTTTT.

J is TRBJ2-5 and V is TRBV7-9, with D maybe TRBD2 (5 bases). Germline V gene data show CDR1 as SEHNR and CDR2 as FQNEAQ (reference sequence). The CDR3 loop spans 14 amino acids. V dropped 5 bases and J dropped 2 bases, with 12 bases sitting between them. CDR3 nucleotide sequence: TGTGCCAGCAGCCCGTGGGGAGCTCAAGAGACCCAGTACTTC. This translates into CASSPWGAQETQYF. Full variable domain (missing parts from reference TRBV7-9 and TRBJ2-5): DTGVSQNPRHKITKRGQNVTFRCDPISEHNRLYWYRQTLGQGPEFLTYFQNEAQLEKSRLLSDRFSAERPKGSFSTLEIQRTEQGDSAMYLCASSPWGAQETQYFGPGTRLLVL.

The CDR3 nucleotides are TGTGCCAGCAGTCCGACAGTTCCGAACACCGGGGAGCTGTTTTTT. This codes for CASSPTVPNTGELFF. V usage is TRBV27 and J usage is TRBJ2-2; possible D gene TRBD1, 5 bases. V lost 5 bases and J 0 bases, leaving 10 bases between the germline ends. The germline gives CDR1 MNHEY, CDR2 SMNVEV (reference sequence). This CDR3 contains 15 residues.

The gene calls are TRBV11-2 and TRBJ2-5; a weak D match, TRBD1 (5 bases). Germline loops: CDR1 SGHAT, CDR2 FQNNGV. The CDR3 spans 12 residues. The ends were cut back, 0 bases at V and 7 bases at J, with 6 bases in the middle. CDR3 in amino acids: CASSLDRGTQYF. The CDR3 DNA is TGTGCCAGCAGCTTAGATAGGGGGACCCAGTACTTC.